This TCR beta chain originates from a study of blood T cell repertoires in COVID-19. Study as a whole: There were acute and convalescent COVID-19 samples, and they came from the United States, Italy and Spain. Nucleic acid was either cDNA or gDNA, and it came from T cells, B-cell-depleted T cells, or PBMCs.

Researchers sorted participants into cohorts using their self-reported clinical history. In the authors' methods: Cell counts per sample came from amplifying reference gene primers. TCRdb's copy holds only in-frame clones and misses some; the assay was immunoSEQ multiplex PCR. The V and J calls and clone size were taken over from that table, and D and trimming were inferred from the DNA. Of 350,000 to 400,000 clones in the sample, around nine tenths were seen once. The TCR originated in a woman aged 25 to 39 with acute COVID-19. Specimen: PBMCs or T cells enriched from blood (not recorded which).

The CDR3 region is CASSSVASGANVLTF. The CDR3 DNA sequence: TGTGCCAGCAGTTCCGTAGCCTCTGGGGCCAACGTCCTGACTTTC. This chain links TRBV25-1 with TRBJ2-6; D is undetermined. The CDR3 runs to 15 residues. The germline V and J ends were trimmed by 5 bases and 0 bases, with 8 bases remaining between them. Germline-derived CDR1 and CDR2 are MGHDK and SYGVNS. Full variable domain (rest looked up from reference TRBV25-1 and TRBJ2-6): EADIYQTPRYLVIGTGKKITLECSQTMGHDKMYWYQQDPGMELHLIHYSYGVNSTEKGDLSSESTVSRIRTEHFPLTLESARPSHTSQYLCASSSVASGANVLTFGAGSRLTVL.